A selection of T cell receptor beta chains follows, all from one sample in a study of blood T cells in healthy people across ages. TCRdb reanalysed the 5' RACE reads using MiXCR and keeps one entry per CDR3 protein. The sample contains approximately 1.5 million distinct CDR3 sequences, about 42% of which appear only once. Material for sequencing was blood. These receptors came from a woman between 18 and 29 years old in good health. Both conserved end residues are part of each CDR3. D genes are given only for firm matches. Size values are once, few and many counts, or a class for expanded clones, and some rows have none.

j_gene,abundance,v_gene,d_gene,CDR3aa,CDR3nt
TRBJ2-3,.,TRBV6-2/TRBV6-3,.,CASGSWDTQYF,TGTGCCAGCGGGTCCTGGGATACGCAGTATTTT
TRBJ2-7,.,TRBV24-1,.,CATSDLLTPYTQYF,TGTGCCACCAGTGATTTGCTGACTCCGTATACCCAGTACTTC
TRBJ1-1,few,TRBV5-1,.,CASSLKGDKTEAFF,TGCGCCAGCAGCTTGAAGGGCGATAAAACTGAAGCTTTCTTT
TRBJ1-4,few,TRBV15,.,CATSRISTNEKLFF,TGTGCCACTAGCCGGATCTCAACTAATGAAAAACTGTTTTTT
TRBJ1-2,few,TRBV12-3/TRBV12-4,.,CASSLTPLGTYGYTF,TGTGCCAGCAGTTTAACCCCCCTGGGGACCTATGGCTACACCTTC
TRBJ1-4,.,TRBV20-1,.,CSARDPWGNEKLFF,TGCAGTGCTAGAGACCCGTGGGGTAATGAAAAACTGTTTTTT
TRBJ1-1,.,TRBV29-1,TRBD1,CSVEQDRGLAFF,TGCAGCGTTGAACAGGACAGGGGATTAGCTTTCTTT
TRBJ1-2,few,TRBV20-1,.,CSALRAHTNNYGYTF,TGCAGTGCTCTCCGGGCCCACACCAATAACTATGGCTACACCTTC
TRBJ1-5,.,TRBV7-9,.,CASSEQGSRNQPQHF,TGTGCCAGCAGCGAGCAGGGTAGTCGCAATCAGCCCCAGCATTTT
TRBJ2-7,.,TRBV11-2,.,CASSQSGYSGEQYF,TGTGCCAGCAGCCAAAGCGGATACTCTGGGGAGCAGTACTTC
TRBJ1-1,.,TRBV9,.,CASSLTGGVKTEAFF,TGTGCCAGCAGCCTAACCGGGGGAGTTAAGACTGAAGCTTTCTTT
TRBJ2-1,.,TRBV12-3/TRBV12-4,TRBD1,CASSPGTAHEQFF,TGTGCCAGCAGCCCCGGGACAGCCCATGAGCAGTTCTTC
TRBJ2-5,.,TRBV2,.,CASSVSSGEQYF,TGTGCCAGCAGTGTTTCCTCAGGGGAGCAGTACTTC
TRBJ2-1,few,TRBV20-1,.,CSARATGSLYNEQFF,TGCAGTGCTAGAGCCACCGGCAGCCTCTACAATGAGCAGTTCTTC